These 13 T cell receptor beta chains were all obtained from the same sample, sequenced in a study of CD8 T cells in ankylosing spondylitis. Points from the study as a whole: Seemingly characteristic of ankylosing spondylitis blood was a TCR beta motif consisting of about 8 highly homologous variants.

From the 5' RACE reads, TCRdb called clonotypes with MiXCR, one entry per CDR3 protein. The sample records around 490,000 distinct CDR3 sequences, about 5.2% being singletons. No antigen has been identified for these receptors. Sequencing was carried out using blood, either unsorted or a sorted T cell fraction (not recorded which). These receptors all come from a male donor with ankylosing spondylitis.

The table lists this clonotype with many counts. The J gene is TRBJ1-2, the V gene TRBV2; 8 bases agree with TRBD1. V lost 3 bases, J lost 4 bases, and 7 bases stayed unmatched. Germline V lookup: CDR1 SNHLY, CDR2 FYNNEI. This CDR3 has 15 residues. The CDR3 nucleotides are TGTGCCAGCAGTGATCAGGGGGCGCAGGGCTATGGCTACACCTTC. This sequence encodes CASSDQGAQGYGYTF. Together with reference TRBV2 and TRBJ1-2, the CDR3 gives the full variable domain: EPEVTQTPSHQVTQMGQEVILRCVPISNHLYFYWYRQILGQKVEFLVSFYNNEISEKSEIFDDQFSVERPDGSNFTLKIRSTKLEDSAMYFCASSDQGAQGYGYTFGSGTRLTVV.

This clonotype appeared many times. The chain links TRBV11-2 to TRBJ1-2; a possible D gene is TRBD1 (5 bases). Looked up from germline, CDR1 is SGHAT and CDR2 is FQNNGV. This CDR3 contains 15 residues. V was trimmed by 2 bases and J by 6 bases, leaving 16 bases between them. Here the CDR3 DNA reads TGTGCCAGCAGCTTAATAACAGGACAACCAAATGGCTACACCTTC. Protein product: CASSLITGQPNGYTF.

The chain is built from TRBV5-5 and TRBJ2-3, with 9 bases matching TRBD2. The CDR3 extends over 16 amino acids. Trimming removed 1 base from V and 3 bases from J; junction bases left unmatched: 6. Germline CDR1 reads SGHKS; CDR2 reads YYEKEE (reference sequence). The CDR3 region is CASSLIGGGATDTQYF. Here the CDR3 DNA reads TGTGCCAGCAGCTTGATAGGCGGGGGGGCGACAGATACGCAGTATTTT.

This clonotype has only a few counts. The chain uses TRBV11-2 and TRBJ2-2; perhaps TRBD1 as D (5 bases). The ends were cut back, 3 bases at V and 6 bases at J, with 17 bases in the middle. Germline V gene lookup returns CDR1 SGHAT and CDR2 FQNNGV. The CDR3 is made up of 16 amino acids. Here the CDR3 reads CASSFGIGDRAGELFF. CDR3 DNA: TGTGCCAGCAGCTTCGGTATAGGGGATAGGGCCGGGGAGCTGTTTTTT.

In this sample, this clonotype turned up many times. The chain uses TRBV10-3 and TRBJ2-7; maybe TRBD1 (6 bases). The CDR3 runs 14 residues. CDR1 and CDR2 from the germline V gene are ENHRY and SYGVKD. Trimming cost V 2 bases and J 3 bases, with 11 bases left between them. CDR3 region: CAISEGQSIYEQYF. In DNA form, the CDR3 reads TGTGCCATCAGTGAGGGACAGTCAATCTACGAGCAGTACTTC.

This clonotype has a count of ten or more. The chain recombines TRBV7-2 with TRBJ1-5; TRBD1 matches 9 bases. Looked up from germline, CDR1 is SGHTA and CDR2 is FQGNSA. The ends lost 1 base at V and 5 bases at J; junction bases unmatched: 3. CDR3 length equals 15 residues. CDR3 sequence reads: CASSLVRTGDQPQHF. The CDR3, as DNA: TGTGCCAGCAGCTTAGTTCGGACAGGGGATCAGCCCCAGCATTTT.

In this sample, this clonotype turned up a few times. J is TRBJ2-1 and V is TRBV20-1; 7 nucleotides match TRBD2. Per the germline V gene, CDR1 is DFQATT and CDR2 is SNEGSKA (reference sequence). This CDR3 comprises 15 residues. V dropped 0 bases and J dropped 6; count of bases not matched to a gene: 8. CDR3 nucleotides: TGCAGTGCTAGAGATGCGCGGGAGATAAGCAATGAGCAGTTCTTC. This encodes CSARDAREISNEQFF.

This clonotype has ten or more counts. V gene TRBV25-1 combines with J gene TRBJ1-2; D ambiguous. The germline CDR1 and CDR2 sequences are MGHDK and SYGVNS. V was clipped by 2 bases and J by 0 bases, with 7 bases between them. This CDR3 comprises 14 residues. The CDR3, as DNA: TGTGCCAGCAGTGAACCAGGCACTAACTATGGCTACACCTTC. Protein product: CASSEPGTNYGYTF.

This clonotype has a count of ten or more. The V and J genes are TRBV27 and TRBJ2-7, with 7 positions matching TRBD1. The trim removed 0 bases at V and 1 base at J, leaving 6 bases unmatched. The germline CDR1 and CDR2 sequences are MNHEY and SMNVEV (reference sequence). This CDR3 contains 16 residues. The CDR3 loop is CASSLSYRGTSYEQYF. CDR3 coding DNA: TGTGCCAGCAGTTTATCTTACAGGGGCACGTCCTACGAGCAGTACTTC.

This clonotype occurred many times. The CDR3 DNA reads TGCGCCAGCAGCTATGGACACCGCCCGAACACCGGGGAGCTGTTTTTT. Its protein is CASSYGHRPNTGELFF. The chain couples TRBV5-1 to TRBJ2-2, with D perhaps TRBD1 (5 bases). The CDR3 spans 16 residues. V was cut by 3 bases and J by 0 bases, with 12 bases left in between. Germline-derived CDR1 and CDR2 are SGHRS and YFSETQ. The full variable domain, with the rest looked up from reference TRBV5-1 and TRBJ2-2, is KAGVTQTPRYLIKTRGQQVTLSCSPISGHRSVSWYQQTPGQGLQFLFEYFSETQRNKGNFPGRFSGRQFSNSRSEMNVSTLELGDSALYLCASSYGHRPNTGELFFGEGSRLTVL.

This clonotype was counted ten times or more. The rearrangement uses TRBV7-2 and TRBJ1-3, with a possible D match to TRBD1 (5 bases). Germline CDR1 and CDR2: SGHTA and FQGNSA. The CDR3 has 17 amino acids. V lost 1 base, J lost 2 bases, and 15 bases lay in between. The CDR3 loop is CASSLVGWGTTGNTIYF. The DNA for the CDR3 is TGTGCCAGCAGCTTAGTGGGTTGGGGGACTACTGGAAACACCATATATTTT.

This clonotype was detected many times. V gene TRBV20-1 combines with J gene TRBJ2-7; D is uncertain. V was cut by 1 base and J by 3 bases, with 13 bases left in between. The CDR3 is 14 amino acids. Germline CDR1 and CDR2: DFQATT and SNEGSKA (reference sequence). The CDR3 DNA reads as TGCAGTGCTAGAGGGGCGCAGGCTGACTACGAGCAGTACTTC. Protein product: CSARGAQADYEQYF.

This clonotype was counted at least ten times. This chain links TRBV29-1 with TRBJ2-3; possibly TRBD2 for D (6 bases). V lost 8 bases and J 2 bases, leaving 17 bases between the germline ends. CDR1 is SQVTM, CDR2 ANQGSEA, per germline. This CDR3 is built from 14 residues. The CDR3: CSTRERTDTDTQYF. CDR3 nucleotides: TGCAGCACCCGGGAGAGAACAGACACAGATACGCAGTATTTT.